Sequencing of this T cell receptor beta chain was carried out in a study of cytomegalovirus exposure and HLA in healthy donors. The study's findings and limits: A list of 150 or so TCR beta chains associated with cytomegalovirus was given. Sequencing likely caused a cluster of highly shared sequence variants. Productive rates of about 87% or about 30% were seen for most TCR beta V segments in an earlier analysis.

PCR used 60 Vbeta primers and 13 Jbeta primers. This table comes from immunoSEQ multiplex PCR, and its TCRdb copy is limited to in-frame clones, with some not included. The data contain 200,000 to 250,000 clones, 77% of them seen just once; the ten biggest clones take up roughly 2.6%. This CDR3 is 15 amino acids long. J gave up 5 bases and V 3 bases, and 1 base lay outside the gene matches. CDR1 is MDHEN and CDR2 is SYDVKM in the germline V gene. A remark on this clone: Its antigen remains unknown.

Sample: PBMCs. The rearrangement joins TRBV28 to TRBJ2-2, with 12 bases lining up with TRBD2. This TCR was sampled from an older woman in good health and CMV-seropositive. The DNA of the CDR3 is TGTGCCAGCAGTTTCGGGACTAGCGGGACCGGGGAGCTGTTTTTT. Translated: CASSFGTSGTGELFF.